Shown below are 16 T cell receptor beta chains from a single sample sequenced in a study of long-term antiretroviral therapy in people with HIV. Researchers report immunoSEQ v3.0 was run at survey level. Sequenced by immunoSEQ multiplex PCR; TCRdb stores in-frame clones only, minus some. Seen here are approximately 24,000 clones, about 86% observed once, and the top ten hold 16%. Specimen: unsorted PBMCs, collected at the start of antiretroviral therapy, before treatment. The receptors here all came from a woman aged 18-29 years with HIV.

V gene TRBV28 combines with J gene TRBJ1-2; D is undetermined. The germline gives CDR1 MDHEN, CDR2 SYDVKM. V was pared by 8 bases and J by 6 bases, with 16 bases between. The CDR3 sequence is 13 residues long. CDR3 region: CASGEAGGNGYTF. The DNA for the CDR3 is TGTGCCAGCGGCGAGGCCGGAGGAAATGGCTACACCTTC.

This sequence joins TRBV7-9 and TRBJ2-2, with a possible D match to TRBD1 (6 bases). This CDR3 spans 16 amino acids. The V and J ends lost 2 bases and 4 bases respectively, with 14 bases between them. Germline V CDR1 and CDR2: SEHNR, FQNEAQ (reference sequence). CDR3 protein: CASSLLTGSGTGELFF. In nucleotides, the CDR3 is TGTGCCAGCAGCTTACTCACAGGGAGTGGCACCGGGGAGCTGTTTTTT.

The V call is TRBV19, the J call TRBJ2-1, with D possibly matching TRBD2 (6 bases). Germline V CDR1 and CDR2: LNHDA, SQIVND (reference sequence). This CDR3 spans 14 amino acids. The V gene lost 5 bases and the J gene lost 1 base, with 9 bases spanning the gap. The CDR3 spells CASSGGRSYNEQFF. The CDR3, as DNA: TGTGCCAGTAGTGGGGGGAGGTCCTACAATGAGCAGTTCTTC.

The chain joins TRBV1 to TRBJ1-2; the D call of TRBD1 is as the table states it, not checked on the DNA. TRBV1 is a listed pseudogene. The CDR3 consists of 16 residues. The CDR3 nucleotides read TGCACCAGCAGCCAAGATTTCACAGGGCTGGACTATGGCTACACCTTC. Translating it yields CTSSQDFTGLDYGYTF.

The chain uses TRBV7-3 and TRBJ2-3, with 7 bases identical to TRBD2. The ends lost 1 base at V and 5 bases at J; junction bases unmatched: 6. Germline values: CDR1 SGHTA, CDR2 FQGTGA. This CDR3 spans 15 amino acids. The CDR3 nucleotides are TGTGCCAGCAGCTTAAATTTAGCGGGTGTAGATACGCAGTATTTT. It codes for CASSLNLAGVDTQYF.

The chain recombines TRBV6-1 with TRBJ2-1; D gene ambiguous. Trimming removed 2 bases at V and 8 bases at J, with 19 bases between. Germline V lookup: CDR1 MNHNS, CDR2 SASEGT. The CDR3 has 16 amino acids. The DNA of the CDR3 is TGTGCCAGCAGTGAAAACGACGGATCCGGGTGGGATGAGCAGTTCTTC. Protein product: CASSENDGSGWDEQFF.

V usage is TRBV7-8 and J usage is TRBJ1-2; D is uncertain. V was cut by 1 base and J by 3 bases, with 3 bases left in between. In germline, CDR1 is SGHVS, CDR2 FQNEAQ. This CDR3 contains 12 residues. This CDR3 is CASSLGYYGYTF. CDR3 nucleotides: TGTGCCAGCAGCTTAGGATACTATGGCTACACCTTC.

About this clone itself: Within the sample, other DNA sequences also encode this same CDR3. This chain uses TRBV30 with TRBJ1-2, with D uncertain. This CDR3 contains 13 residues. Trimming pared 0 bases from V and 2 bases from J, leaving 7 bases between. CDR1 and CDR2 (germline): GTSNPN, SVGIG (reference sequence). Here the CDR3 DNA reads TGTGCCTGGAGTGTCAGTCTAAACTATGGCTACACCTTC. Amino acids: CAWSVSLNYGYTF.

This clone was counted between two and nine times. The CDR3 loop reads CASSLTGVDYEQYF. The CDR3, as DNA: TGTGCCAGCAGCCTGACAGGGGTCGACTACGAGCAGTACTTC. V and J are TRBV7-9 and TRBJ2-7; 8 bases line up with TRBD1. The J segment lost 3 bases and the V segment lost 5 bases, leaving 6 bases of the junction unmatched. Germline V gene lookup returns CDR1 SEHNR and CDR2 FQNEAQ (reference sequence). This CDR3 region has 14 residues. The full variable domain, its missing parts supplied by reference TRBV7-9 and TRBJ2-7, is DTGVSQNPRHKITKRGQNVTFRCDPISEHNRLYWYRQTLGQGPEFLTYFQNEAQLEKSRLLSDRFSAERPKGSFSTLEIQRTEQGDSAMYLCASSLTGVDYEQYFGPGTRLTVT.

This clone was recorded a few times. The genes are TRBV9 and TRBJ2-6; no clear D gene. Germline V gives CDR1 SGDLS, CDR2 YYNGEE. The CDR3 has 16 amino acids. V was trimmed by 2 bases and J by 0 bases, leaving 9 bases between them. The CDR3 reads CASSVSGYSGANVLTF. In nucleotides, the CDR3 is TGTGCCAGCAGCGTTTCAGGCTACTCTGGGGCCAACGTCCTGACTTTC.

The chain uses TRBV5-6 and TRBJ2-6, with D unclear. V was trimmed by 1 base and J by 4 bases, leaving 15 bases between them. There are 17 residues in the CDR3. Germline V lookup: CDR1 SGHDT, CDR2 YYEEEE. CDR3 region: CASSLISPSLGANVLTF. The CDR3, as DNA: TGTGCCAGCAGCTTGATTAGTCCCTCCTTGGGGGCCAACGTCCTGACTTTC.

CDR3 amino acids: CASSFPGTGYGYTF. CDR3 nucleotides: TGTGCCAGCAGTTTTCCTGGTACGGGCTATGGCTACACCTTC. The J gene is TRBJ1-2, the V gene TRBV28; D is unclear. The CDR3 sequence is 14 residues long. Germline V gene data show CDR1 as MDHEN and CDR2 as SYDVKM. Trimming removed 3 bases from V and 4 bases from J, with 12 bases in between.

The chain has TRBV7-6 and TRBJ1-2; D is unclear. Deletions cut 1 base from V and 5 bases from J, with 17 bases between. The germline CDR1 and CDR2 sequences are SGHVS and FNYEAQ. This CDR3 is built from 16 residues. The DNA of the CDR3 is TGTGCCAGCAGCTTAGGGACGACCGCGACGGATTATGGCTACACCTTC. Protein: CASSLGTTATDYGYTF.

This chain links TRBV7-9 with TRBJ2-5, with D unresolved. CDR1 SEHNR and CDR2 FQNEAQ come from the germline V gene (reference sequence). With 1 base removed from V and 4 bases from J, the gap between germline ends came to 10 bases. The CDR3 spans 14 residues. The CDR3 region has the DNA TGTGCCAGCAGCTTAGGGGTCCCGCCAGAGACCCAGTACTTC. This translates into CASSLGVPPETQYF. The full variable domain, its missing parts supplied by reference TRBV7-9 and TRBJ2-5, is DTGVSQNPRHKITKRGQNVTFRCDPISEHNRLYWYRQTLGQGPEFLTYFQNEAQLEKSRLLSDRFSAERPKGSFSTLEIQRTEQGDSAMYLCASSLGVPPETQYFGPGTRLLVL.

The chain joins TRBV18 to TRBJ2-7; D possibly corresponds to TRBD1 (7 bases). CDR1 is KGHSH, CDR2 LQKENI, per germline. The CDR3 covers 12 residues. V shed 6 bases and J shed 12 bases, with 18 bases lying between them. Here the CDR3 DNA reads TGTGCCAGCTCTCCCAGGGGGGTGGAGAGGTACTTC. Protein: CASSPRGVERYF.

This clone rates as medium-sized. The chain combines TRBV4-1 with TRBJ2-5; 8 bases align to TRBD1. The germline gives CDR1 MGHRA, CDR2 YSYEKL. The CDR3 spans 15 residues. V shed 4 bases, J shed 4 bases, and the junction held 8 bases outside the gene matches. CDR3: CASSPQNRGRETQYF. CDR3 DNA: TGCGCCAGCAGCCCCCAAAACAGGGGGAGAGAGACCCAGTACTTC.